Presented here are 13 T cell receptor beta chains from one specimen sequenced in a study of OX40 agonist ivuxolimab in advanced cancers. The repertoire was sequenced with immunoSEQ multiplex PCR; TCRdb's copy has only in-frame clones and lacks some. The table shows about 100,000 clones, with just over 90% occurring only once. The sample consisted of CD4+ or CD8+ T cells sorted from blood, taken in a trial of the OX40 agonist ivuxolimab. The origin of the receptors is an adult with an advanced solid tumor such as melanoma, head and neck, liver or kidney cancer.

This clone was observed once. This chain joins TRBV28 and TRBJ2-3; 14 nucleotides line up with TRBD2. The V segment lost 4 bases and the J segment 6 bases; nucleotides outside the gene matches: 15. CDR3 size: 19 residues. Germline CDR1 MDHEN, CDR2 SYDVKM. CDR3 residues: CASSSGTSGSGLKRDTQYF. For the CDR3, the DNA is TGTGCCAGCAGTTCCGGGACTAGCGGGAGCGGCCTCAAGAGGGATACGCAGTATTTT. Full variable domain (remainder filled in from reference TRBV28 and TRBJ2-3): DVKVTQSSRYLVKRTGEKVFLECVQDMDHENMFWYRQDPGLGLRLIYFSYDVKMKEKGDIPEGYSVSREKKERFSLILESASTNQTSMYLCASSSGTSGSGLKRDTQYFGPGTRLTVL.

The rearrangement links TRBV14 to TRBJ2-4, with D maybe TRBD2 (6 bases). V lost 8 bases, J lost 8 bases, and 16 bases lay in between. This CDR3 has 13 residues. CDR1 SGHDN and CDR2 FVKESK come from the germline V gene. The CDR3 sequence: CASRKSGVDIQYF. In DNA form, the CDR3 reads TGTGCCAGCCGGAAGTCGGGAGTGGACATTCAGTACTTC.

This clone was picked up one time. V and J are TRBV9 and TRBJ2-1; TRBD2 might be the D (6 bases). Trimming removed 0 bases from V and 9 bases from J, with 16 bases in between. This CDR3 is built from 15 residues. Germline V gene lookup returns CDR1 SGDLS and CDR2 YYNGEE. CDR3 nucleotides: TGTGCCAGCAGCGTAGCTGGGGGAGACGGGGGTGAGCAGTTCTTC. Translated: CASSVAGGDGGEQFF.

This chain connects TRBV28 to TRBJ1-5; no definite D call. V lost 3 bases and J 2 bases, leaving 11 bases between the germline ends. The germline V gene has CDR1 MDHEN and CDR2 SYDVKM. CDR3 length: 15 residues. The CDR3: CASSFLTSGNQPQHF. CDR3 coding DNA: TGTGCCAGCAGTTTCCTCACCAGTGGCAATCAGCCCCAGCATTTT.

The chain carries TRBV18 and TRBJ2-2; D might be TRBD2 (5 bases). V dropped 3 bases and J dropped 6 bases, with 11 bases sitting between them. The CDR3 spans 14 residues. From germline, CDR1 is KGHSH and CDR2 LQKENI. CDR3 sequence reads: CASSPEGRAGELFF. CDR3 nucleotides: TGTGCCAGCTCACCTGAGGGAAGGGCCGGGGAGCTGTTTTTT.

The chain links TRBV27 to TRBJ1-1; D is unclear. V was pared by 2 bases and J by 4 bases, with 8 bases between. This CDR3 has 13 residues. The germline V gene has CDR1 MNHEY and CDR2 SMNVEV (reference sequence). The CDR3, as DNA: TGTGCCAGCAGTTTAAGGCCGAGCACTGAAGCTTTCTTT. Translation: CASSLRPSTEAFF.

The chain carries TRBV7-8 and TRBJ1-4; no clear D gene. Per germline, CDR1 SGHVS and CDR2 FQNEAQ. V was shortened by 5 bases and J by 7 bases, with 11 bases between the two germline ends. The CDR3 spans 13 residues. The DNA for the CDR3 is TGTGCCAGCAGCCTAAGTTGGGGTGAAAAACTGTTTTTT. Protein sequence: CASSLSWGEKLFF.

The chain combines TRBV7-3 with TRBJ2-2; D is uncertain. Per germline, CDR1 SGHTA and CDR2 FQGTGA. The CDR3 contains 15 residues. V was shortened by 3 bases and J by 0 bases, with 8 bases between the two germline ends. The CDR3: CASSFSPSNTGELFF. CDR3 nucleotides: TGTGCCAGCAGCTTCTCCCCCTCGAACACCGGGGAGCTGTTTTTT.

This sequence joins TRBV7-2 and TRBJ2-1; no clear D gene. The CDR3 is 15 amino acids. Germline V gene data show CDR1 as SGHTA and CDR2 as FQGNSA. The germline V and J ends were trimmed by 5 bases and 4 bases, with 15 bases remaining between them. CDR3 protein: CASSRPSTAYNEQFF. The CDR3, as DNA: TGTGCCAGCAGCCGCCCATCGACGGCTTACAATGAGCAGTTCTTC. The whole variable domain, remainder taken from reference TRBV7-2 and TRBJ2-1, is GAGVSQSPSNKVTEKGKDVELRCDPISGHTALYWYRQSLGQGLEFLIYFQGNSAPDKSGLPSDRFSAERTGGSVSTLTIQRTQQEDSAVYLCASSRPSTAYNEQFFGPGTRLTVL.

CDR3 loop: CASSWTGINYGYTF. The CDR3 DNA follows: TGTGCCAGCAGTTGGACAGGGATAAACTATGGCTACACCTTC. The rearrangement uses TRBV6-6 and TRBJ1-2; 8 positions match TRBD1. Germline CDR1 is MNHNY and CDR2 is SVGAGI (reference sequence). The V gene end was trimmed by 4 bases and the J gene end by 2 bases; junction bases not matched to a gene: 3. The CDR3 extends over 14 amino acids.

V usage is TRBV14 and J usage is TRBJ2-1, with 11 bases identical to TRBD2. The CDR3 covers 15 residues. Germline assignment: CDR1 SGHDN and CDR2 FVKESK. Germline trimming cut 6 bases from V and 4 bases from J; bases unmatched to any gene: 5. As DNA, the CDR3 is TGTGCCAGCAGGCCTACTAGCGGGAGTTACAATGAGCAGTTCTTC. It codes for CASRPTSGSYNEQFF.

V usage is TRBV2 and J usage is TRBJ2-3; the match to TRBD2 covers 9 bases. The CDR3 is made up of 13 amino acids. V was pared by 2 bases and J by 14 bases, with 8 bases of the junction left unmatched. Per germline, CDR1 SNHLY and CDR2 FYNNEI. CDR3 residues: CASSEWTGTSTYF. The CDR3 nucleotides are TGTGCCAGCAGTGAATGGACCGGGACTAGCACGTATTTT.

V gene TRBV7-3 combines with J gene TRBJ2-1; 9 nucleotides align to TRBD2. Losses at the gene ends were 0 bases for V and 2 bases for J; bases not matched to a gene: 11. Germline CDR1 is SGHTA and CDR2 is FQGTGA. The CDR3 length is 19 residues. In DNA, the CDR3 is TGTGCCAGCAGCTTAACCCAGGGTAGCGGGAGTGTCCCCTACAATGAGCAGTTCTTC. Protein product: CASSLTQGSGSVPYNEQFF.